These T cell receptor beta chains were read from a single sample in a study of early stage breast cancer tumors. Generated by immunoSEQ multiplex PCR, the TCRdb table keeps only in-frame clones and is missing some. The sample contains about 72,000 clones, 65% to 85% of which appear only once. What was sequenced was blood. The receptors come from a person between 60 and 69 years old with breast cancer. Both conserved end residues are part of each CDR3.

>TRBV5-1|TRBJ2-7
CASSFTGTGNLYEQYF
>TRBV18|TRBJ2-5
CASSPSDLETQYF
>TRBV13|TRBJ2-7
CASSSLSGSSYEQYF
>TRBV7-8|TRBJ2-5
CASSLSGGFSTQYF
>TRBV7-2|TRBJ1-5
CASSARTGYSNQPQHF
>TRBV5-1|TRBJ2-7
CASSQQGHYEQYF
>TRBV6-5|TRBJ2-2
CASSQENTGELFF
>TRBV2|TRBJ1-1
CASSTATGNTEAFF
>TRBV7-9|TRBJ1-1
CASSSPGGRYTEAFF
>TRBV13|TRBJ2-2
CASSPIPGQGTGELFF
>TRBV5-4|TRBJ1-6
CASSEDRENSPLHF
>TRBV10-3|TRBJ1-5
CAISAGVSNQPQHF
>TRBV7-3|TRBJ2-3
CASSGDGADTQYF
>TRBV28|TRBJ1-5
CASSPDIAGGNQPQHF
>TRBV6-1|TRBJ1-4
CASSEGTNRAVSKLFF
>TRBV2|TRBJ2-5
CASSEQTGKETQYF
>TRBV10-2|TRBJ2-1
CASKGGGGSYNEQFF
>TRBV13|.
CASSLVNQPQYF
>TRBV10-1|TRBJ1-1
CASSEPGGDTMNTEAFF
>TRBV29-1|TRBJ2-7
CSVTSGSTHEQYF
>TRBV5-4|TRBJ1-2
CASSSPKEQGTKTAF
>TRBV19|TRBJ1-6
CASSNTGVSPLHF
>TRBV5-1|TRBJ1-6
CASSLAGASSYNSPLHF
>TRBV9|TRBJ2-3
CASSVGVAATTSTDTQYF
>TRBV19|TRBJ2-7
CASRGQGARYEQYF
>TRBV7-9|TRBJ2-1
CASSPIGSPHLSEQFF
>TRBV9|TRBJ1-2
CASSVGGNGYTF
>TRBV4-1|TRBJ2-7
CASSQEGRAAGASYEQYF
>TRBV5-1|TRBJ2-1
CASSIGLRSAEQFF
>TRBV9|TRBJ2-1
CASSVGSMSKFF
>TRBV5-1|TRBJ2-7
CASSLDGRVQGEQYF
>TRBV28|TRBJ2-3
CASSSRFIGSHTSGTTDTQYF
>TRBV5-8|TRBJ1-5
CASSMRQVSNQPQHF
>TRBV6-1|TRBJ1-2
CASSEAGGGGYTF
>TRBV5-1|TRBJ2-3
CASSLKSWGSSRRDTQYF
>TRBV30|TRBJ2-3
CASDRGADTQYF
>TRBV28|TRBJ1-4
CASSPYRGVGEKLFF
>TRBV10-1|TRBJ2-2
CASSESSGELFF
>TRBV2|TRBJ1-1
CASALFWDTEAFF
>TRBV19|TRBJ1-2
CASSPTGDYGYTF
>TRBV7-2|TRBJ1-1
CASSLRERNTEAFF
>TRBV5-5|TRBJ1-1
CASSLGRETEAFF
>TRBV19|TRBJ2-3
CASSAGQGGTQYF
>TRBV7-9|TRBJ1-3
CASTRSAGNTIYF
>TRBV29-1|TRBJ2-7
CSVSGTYEQYF
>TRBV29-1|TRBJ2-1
CSVVMAATYNEQFF
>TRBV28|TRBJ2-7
CASSGTGAPLSYEQYF
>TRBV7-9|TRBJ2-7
CASSPGSLGQAYEQYF
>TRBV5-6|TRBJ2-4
CASSEGGRAPKNIQYF
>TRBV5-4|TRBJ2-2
CASSLVASGNTGELFF
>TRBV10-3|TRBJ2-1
CAISRDSYNEQFF
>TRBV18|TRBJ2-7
CASSPLGPNPYEQYF
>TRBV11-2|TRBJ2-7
CASSAGQDYEQYF
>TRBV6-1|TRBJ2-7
CASSEATPYEQYF
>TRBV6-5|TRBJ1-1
CASTRDVGTEAFF